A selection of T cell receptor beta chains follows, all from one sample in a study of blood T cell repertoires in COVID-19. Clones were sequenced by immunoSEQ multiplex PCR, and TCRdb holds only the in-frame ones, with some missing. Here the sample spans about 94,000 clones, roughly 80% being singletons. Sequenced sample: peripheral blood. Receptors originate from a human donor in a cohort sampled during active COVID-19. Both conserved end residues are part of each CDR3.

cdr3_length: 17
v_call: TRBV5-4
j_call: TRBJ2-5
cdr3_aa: CASSIGLAGVAKETQYF

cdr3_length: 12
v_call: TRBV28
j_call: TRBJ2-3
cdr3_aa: CASSTSTDTQYF

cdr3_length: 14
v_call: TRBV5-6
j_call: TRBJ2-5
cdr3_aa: CASRLDRGQGTQYF

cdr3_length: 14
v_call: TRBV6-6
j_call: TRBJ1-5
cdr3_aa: CASQDRVGNQPQHF

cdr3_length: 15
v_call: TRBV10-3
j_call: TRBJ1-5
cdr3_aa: CAISEGTGEDQPQHF

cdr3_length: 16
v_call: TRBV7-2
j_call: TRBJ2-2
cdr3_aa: CASSLARTRRTGELFF

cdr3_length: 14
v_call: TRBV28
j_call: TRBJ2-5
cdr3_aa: CASRGVLSQETQYF

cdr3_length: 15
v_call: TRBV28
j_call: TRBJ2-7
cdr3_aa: CASSSGTSVSYEQYF

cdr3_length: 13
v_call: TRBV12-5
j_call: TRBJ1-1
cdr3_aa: CASGRGGNTEAFF

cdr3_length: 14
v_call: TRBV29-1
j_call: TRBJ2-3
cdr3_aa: CSVVPSPLEDTQYF

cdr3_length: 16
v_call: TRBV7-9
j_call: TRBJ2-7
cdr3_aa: CASSPRSSGGPYEQYF

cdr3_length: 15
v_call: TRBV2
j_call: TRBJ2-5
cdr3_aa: CASRVTSGSGETQYF

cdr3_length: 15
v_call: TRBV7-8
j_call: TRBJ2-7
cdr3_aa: CASSLMGAASYEQYF

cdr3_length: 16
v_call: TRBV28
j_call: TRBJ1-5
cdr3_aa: CASSPAGRGSNQPQHF

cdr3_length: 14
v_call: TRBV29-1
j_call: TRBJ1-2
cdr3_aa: CSVGSHRDRGAYTF

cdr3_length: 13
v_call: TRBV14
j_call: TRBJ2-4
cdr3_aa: CASSPGTRNIQYF

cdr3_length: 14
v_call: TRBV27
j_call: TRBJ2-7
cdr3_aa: CASSPREVAYEQYF

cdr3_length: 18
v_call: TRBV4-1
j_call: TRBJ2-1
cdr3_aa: CASSQVRAGLELSNEQFF

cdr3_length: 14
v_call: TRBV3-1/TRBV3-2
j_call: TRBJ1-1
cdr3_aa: CASSQAPGNTEAFF

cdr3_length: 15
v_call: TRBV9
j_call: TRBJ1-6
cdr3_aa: CASSYRQGRNSPLHF

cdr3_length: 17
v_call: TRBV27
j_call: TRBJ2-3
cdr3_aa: CASSLEWAGTSTDTQYF

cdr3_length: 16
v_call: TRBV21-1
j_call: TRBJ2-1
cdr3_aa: CANTRRERSSYNEQFF

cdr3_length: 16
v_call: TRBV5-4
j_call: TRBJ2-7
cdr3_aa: CASSSTREGRWGEQYF

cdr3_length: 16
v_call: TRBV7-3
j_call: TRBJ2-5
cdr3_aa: CASSLGLAGGQETQYF

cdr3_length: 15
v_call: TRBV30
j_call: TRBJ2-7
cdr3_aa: CAWRAPGTGTSEQYF

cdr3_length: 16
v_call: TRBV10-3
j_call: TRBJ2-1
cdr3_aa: CAISPGGAGVGNEQFF

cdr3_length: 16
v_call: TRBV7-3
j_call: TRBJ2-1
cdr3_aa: CASSLTILSGLNEQFF

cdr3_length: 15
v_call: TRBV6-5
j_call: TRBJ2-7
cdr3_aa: CASRLGSQGSYEQYF

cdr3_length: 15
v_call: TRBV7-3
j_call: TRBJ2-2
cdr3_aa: CASSLSSGVTGELFF

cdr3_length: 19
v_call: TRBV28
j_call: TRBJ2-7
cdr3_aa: CASSFLGTSGSPSLHEQYF

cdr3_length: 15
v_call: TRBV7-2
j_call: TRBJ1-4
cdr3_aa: CASSAQGVTGEKLFF

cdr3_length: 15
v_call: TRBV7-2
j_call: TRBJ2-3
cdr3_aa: CASSSNPTRTDTQYF

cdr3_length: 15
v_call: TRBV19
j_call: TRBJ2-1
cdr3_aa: CASRQTSGGGNEQFF

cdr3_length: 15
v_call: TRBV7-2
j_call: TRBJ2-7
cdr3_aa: CASSLTGGKSYEQYF

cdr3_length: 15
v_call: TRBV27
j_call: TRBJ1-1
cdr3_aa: CASSNPGQGKTEAFF

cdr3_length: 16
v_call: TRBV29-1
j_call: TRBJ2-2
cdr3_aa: CSVVGPGLGHTGELFF

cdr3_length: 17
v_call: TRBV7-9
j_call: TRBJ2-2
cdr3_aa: CAIPGSGLAGKTGELFF

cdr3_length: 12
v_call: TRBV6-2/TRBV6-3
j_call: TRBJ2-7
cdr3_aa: CASSYIPDEQYF

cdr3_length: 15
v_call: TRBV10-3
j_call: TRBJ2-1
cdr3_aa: CAISSGREVHNEQFF

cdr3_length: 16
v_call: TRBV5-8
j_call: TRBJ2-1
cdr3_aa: CASSLPSRDRYNEQFF

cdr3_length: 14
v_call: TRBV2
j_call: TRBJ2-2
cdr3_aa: CASRSEMNTGELFF

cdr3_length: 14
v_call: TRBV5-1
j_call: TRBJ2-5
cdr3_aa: CASSLGTGQETQYF

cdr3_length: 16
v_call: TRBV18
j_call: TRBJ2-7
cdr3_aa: CASSQKARTGNYEQYF

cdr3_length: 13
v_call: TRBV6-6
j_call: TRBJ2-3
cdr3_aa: CASSYSISNSQYF

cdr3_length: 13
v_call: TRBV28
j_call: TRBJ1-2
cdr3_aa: CASSFGRSYGYTF

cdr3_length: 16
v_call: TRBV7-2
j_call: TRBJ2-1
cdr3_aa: CASSLGPSGTGNEQFF

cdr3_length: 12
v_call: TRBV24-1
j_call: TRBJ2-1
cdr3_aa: CAVSRDSSEQFF

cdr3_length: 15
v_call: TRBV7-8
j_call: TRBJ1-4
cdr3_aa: CASSSNGVRAEKLFF

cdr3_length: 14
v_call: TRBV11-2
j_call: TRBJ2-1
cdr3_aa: CASSLGGYNNEQFF

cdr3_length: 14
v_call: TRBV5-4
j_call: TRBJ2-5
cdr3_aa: CASSSLVDWETQYF

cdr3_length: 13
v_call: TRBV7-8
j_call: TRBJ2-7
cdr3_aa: CASSLGTAYEQYF

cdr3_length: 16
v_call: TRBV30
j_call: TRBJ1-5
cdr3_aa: CAWSVGTGGGNQPQHF

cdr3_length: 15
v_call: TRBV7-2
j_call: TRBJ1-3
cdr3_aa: CASSSSRNSGNTIYF

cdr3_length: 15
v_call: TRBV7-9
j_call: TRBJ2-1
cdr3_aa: CASSPADGLRREQFF

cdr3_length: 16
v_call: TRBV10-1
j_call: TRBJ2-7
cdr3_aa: CASSDYPIFSSYEQYF

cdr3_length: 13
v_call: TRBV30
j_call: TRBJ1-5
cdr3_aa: CAWSVGSNQPQHF

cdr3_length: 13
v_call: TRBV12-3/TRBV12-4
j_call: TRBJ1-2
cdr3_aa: CASSLTGMGGYTF